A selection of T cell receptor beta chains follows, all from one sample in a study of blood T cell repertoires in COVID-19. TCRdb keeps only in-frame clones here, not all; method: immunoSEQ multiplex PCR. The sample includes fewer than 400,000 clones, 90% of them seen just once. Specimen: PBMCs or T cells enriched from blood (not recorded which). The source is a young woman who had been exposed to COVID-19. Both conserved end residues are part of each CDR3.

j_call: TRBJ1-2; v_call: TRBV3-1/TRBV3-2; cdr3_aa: CASSQDGLTPNYGYTF
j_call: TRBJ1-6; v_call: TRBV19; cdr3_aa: CASSPAGWDNSPLHF
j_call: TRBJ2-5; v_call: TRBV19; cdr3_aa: CASRKNQGVGETQYF
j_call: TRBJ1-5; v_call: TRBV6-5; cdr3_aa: CASSSQGVGQPQHF
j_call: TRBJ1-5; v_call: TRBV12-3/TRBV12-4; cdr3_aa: CASSSQGGQPQHF
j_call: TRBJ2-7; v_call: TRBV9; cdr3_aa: CASSPLQRASEQYF
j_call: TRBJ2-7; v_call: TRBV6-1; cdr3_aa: CASSEGLAGGWYEQYF
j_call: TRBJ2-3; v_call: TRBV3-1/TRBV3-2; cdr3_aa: CASSPLTGVADTQYF
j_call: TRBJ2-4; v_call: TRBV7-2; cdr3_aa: CASSFGGPDIQYF
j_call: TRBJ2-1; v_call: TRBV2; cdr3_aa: CASSELANAYNEQFF
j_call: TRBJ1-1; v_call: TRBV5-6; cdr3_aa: CASSLDDSHTEAFF
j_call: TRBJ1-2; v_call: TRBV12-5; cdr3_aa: CASGLGRGNYGYTF
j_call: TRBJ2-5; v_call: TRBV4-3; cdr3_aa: CASSQDLASQETQYF
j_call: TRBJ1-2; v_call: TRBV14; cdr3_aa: CASSQDPTGVRIYGYTF
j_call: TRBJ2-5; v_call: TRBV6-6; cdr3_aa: CASRPRGREETQYF
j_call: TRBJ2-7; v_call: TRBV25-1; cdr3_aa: CASSELGTGFSYEQYF